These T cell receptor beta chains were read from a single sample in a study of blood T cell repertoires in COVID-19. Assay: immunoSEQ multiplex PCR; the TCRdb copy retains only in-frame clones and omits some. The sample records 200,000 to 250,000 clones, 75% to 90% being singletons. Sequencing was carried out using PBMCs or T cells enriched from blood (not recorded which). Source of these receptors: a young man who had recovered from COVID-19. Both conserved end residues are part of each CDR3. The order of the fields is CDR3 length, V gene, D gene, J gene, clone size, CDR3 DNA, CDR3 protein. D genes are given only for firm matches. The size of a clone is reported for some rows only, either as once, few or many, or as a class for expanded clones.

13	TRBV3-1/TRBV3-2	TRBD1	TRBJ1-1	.	TGTGCCAGCAGCCATCGACAGGGGGCTGAAGCTTTCTTT	CASSHRQGAEAFF
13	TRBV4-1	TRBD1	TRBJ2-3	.	TGCGCCAGCAGCCATCAGGGGGATCTTCCGCAGTATTTT	CASSHQGDLPQYF
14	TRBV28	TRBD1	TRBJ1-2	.	TGTGCCAGCAGTACGACAGGGAACCCCTATGGCTACACCTTC	CASSTTGNPYGYTF
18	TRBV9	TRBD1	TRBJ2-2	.	TGTGCCAGCAGCGGACGGACAGGGGGACGGATAGGCACCGGGGAGCTGTTTTTT	CASSGRTGGRIGTGELFF
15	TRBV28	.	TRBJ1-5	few	TGTGCCAGCAGTCACAGGATAGGCTACAATCAGCCCCAGCATTTT	CASSHRIGYNQPQHF
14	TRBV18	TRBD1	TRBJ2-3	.	TGTGCCAGCTCACCCCGGACAGGGGATGTTACGCAGTATTTT	CASSPRTGDVTQYF
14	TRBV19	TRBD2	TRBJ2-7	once	TGTGCCAGTAGTCGACGACTAGCGGCCTACGAGCAGTACTTC	CASSRRLAAYEQYF
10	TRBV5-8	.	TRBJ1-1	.	TGTGCCAGCAGACGGACTGAAGCTTTCTTT	CASRRTEAFF
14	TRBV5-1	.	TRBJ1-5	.	TGCGCCAGCAGCCCCGGGCAGGGCAGTCAGCCCCAGCATTTT	CASSPGQGSQPQHF
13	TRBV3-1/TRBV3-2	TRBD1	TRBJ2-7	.	TGTGCCAGCGGGGGGACAGGGGTCCTCGAGCAGTACTTC	CASGGTGVLEQYF
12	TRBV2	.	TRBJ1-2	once	TGTGCCAGCAGTGAGACAGCGTATGGCTACACCTTC	CASSETAYGYTF
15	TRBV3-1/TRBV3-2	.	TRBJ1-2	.	TGTGCCAGCAGCCAAGATCGAGGGGGATACTATGGCTACACCTTC	CASSQDRGGYYGYTF
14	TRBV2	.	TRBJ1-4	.	TGTGCCAGCAGTTCGACAGGCGAGAATGAAAAACTGTTTTTT	CASSSTGENEKLFF
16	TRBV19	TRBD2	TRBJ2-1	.	TGTGCCAGTTCCCGGGCTAGCGGGGGCATCTACAATGAGCAGTTCTTC	CASSRASGGIYNEQFF